The 2 T cell receptor beta chains given below trace back to one sample, sequenced in a study of cytomegalovirus exposure and HLA in healthy donors. The PCR ran on 60 Vbeta and 13 Jbeta primers. Here immunoSEQ multiplex PCR was the method, and the copy in TCRdb shows in-frame clones only, minus some. The sample has 99,000 or so clones, about three quarters seen once. The sample was PBMCs. Receptors originate from a man in his 60s in good health and CMV-seropositive.

The rearrangement links TRBV12-5 to TRBJ2-1; 7 bases fit TRBD2. The CDR3 runs 13 residues. V trimming: 2 bases; J trimming: 9 bases; junction bases outside the gene matches: 4. Per germline, CDR1 LGHNT and CDR2 FRNRAP. The CDR3 loop is CASGLFSGGEQFF. CDR3 bases: TGTGCTAGTGGTTTGTTCTCGGGAGGTGAGCAGTTCTTC.

The chain is built from TRBV19 and TRBJ1-1, with D tentatively TRBD1 (5 bases). This CDR3 is 14 amino acids long. V shed 7 bases and J shed 1 base, with 13 bases lying between them. Germline V gene lookup returns CDR1 LNHDA and CDR2 SQIVND (reference sequence). The CDR3 reads CASTLGQGNTEAFF. The CDR3 DNA sequence: TGTGCCAGTACCCTCGGCCAGGGGAACACTGAAGCTTTCTTT. Drawing the rest from reference TRBV19 and TRBJ1-1, the complete variable domain is DGGITQSPKYLFRKEGQNVTLSCEQNLNHDAMYWYRQDPGQGLRLIYYSQIVNDFQKGDIAEGYSVSREKKESFPLTVTSAQKNPTAFYLCASTLGQGNTEAFFGQGTRLTVV.